Following are 27 T cell receptor beta chains from one sample sequenced in a study of cytomegalovirus exposure and HLA in healthy donors. Researchers ran the PCR with 60 Vbeta and 13 Jbeta primers. Method: immunoSEQ multiplex PCR; TCRdb's copy keeps in-frame clones and lacks some. The data hold some 150,000 clones, with more than 70% observed a single time. Sequenced input: PBMCs. The receptors come from a male donor in good health and CMV-seronegative.

The DNA for the CDR3 is TGTGCCAGCAGCCGCGCTATGATCTCCTACGAGCAGTACTTC. Translating gives CASSRAMISYEQYF. This rearrangement joins TRBV7-2 to TRBJ2-7; no definite D call. The germline CDR1 and CDR2 sequences are SGHTA and FQGNSA. Trimming removed 5 bases from V and 0 bases from J, with 11 bases in between. CDR3 size: 14 residues.

This sequence joins TRBV19 and TRBJ1-1, with 7 bases matching TRBD1. V dropped 1 base and J dropped 2; count of bases not matched to a gene: 10. The CDR3 loop spans 17 amino acids. Germline values: CDR1 LNHDA, CDR2 SQIVND (reference sequence). CDR3 in amino acids: CASSIAAFGTANTEAFF. The CDR3 nucleotides read TGTGCCAGTAGTATAGCCGCCTTTGGGACAGCTAACACTGAAGCTTTCTTT.

The V call is TRBV14, the J call TRBJ1-5, with unresolved D. The V gene's germline CDR1 is SGHDN and CDR2 FVKESK. Trimming stripped 3 bases from V and 1 base from J, with 10 bases between. There are 15 residues in the CDR3. This CDR3 reads CASSHSTWSNQPQHF. DNA for the CDR3: TGTGCCAGCAGCCATTCCACATGGAGCAATCAGCCCCAGCATTTT.

The chain combines TRBV19 with TRBJ1-1; 8 nucleotides match TRBD1. Germline V gene sequence: CDR1 LNHDA, CDR2 SQIVND (reference sequence). With V trimmed by 3 bases and J by 6 bases, 9 bases remained unmatched. CDR3 size: 15 residues. The CDR3 region is CASSILSTGVAEAFF. The DNA for the CDR3 is TGTGCCAGTAGTATTTTGTCGACAGGGGTGGCTGAAGCTTTCTTT.

The V call is TRBV9, the J call TRBJ2-7; 10 bases agree with TRBD1. Germline V gene lookup returns CDR1 SGDLS and CDR2 YYNGEE. Germline trimming cut 1 base from V and 0 bases from J; bases unmatched to any gene: 1. The CDR3 totals 15 residues. CDR3 residues: CASSVRQGASYEQYF. CDR3 nucleotide sequence: TGTGCCAGCAGCGTAAGACAGGGGGCCTCCTACGAGCAGTACTTC.

The chain joins TRBV18 to TRBJ1-5, with TRBD1 identical over 8 bases. V shed 2 bases, J shed 7 bases, and the junction held 4 bases outside the gene matches. Germline CDR1 KGHSH, CDR2 LQKENI. This CDR3 is built from 14 residues. CDR3 residues: CASSPGQGPQPQHF. DNA for the CDR3: TGTGCCAGCTCACCAGGACAGGGCCCCCAGCCCCAGCATTTT. The full variable domain, its missing parts supplied by reference TRBV18 and TRBJ1-5, is NAGVMQNPRHLVRRRGQEARLRCSPMKGHSHVYWYRQLPEEGLKFMVYLQKENIIDESGMPKERFSAEFPKEGPSILRIQQVVRGDSAAYFCASSPGQGPQPQHFGDGTRLSIL.

This chain links TRBV6-1 with TRBJ2-1; TRBD1 matches 7 bases. The germline V gene encodes CDR1 MNHNS and CDR2 SASEGT. Germline trimming cut 7 bases from V and 9 bases from J; bases unmatched to any gene: 12. This CDR3 spans 14 amino acids. The CDR3 sequence is CASTWNRGFGEQFF. The DNA for the CDR3 is TGTGCCAGCACTTGGAACAGGGGCTTTGGTGAGCAGTTCTTC.

The chain carries TRBV7-3 and TRBJ2-2, with TRBD2 as a possible D gene (7 bases). Germline CDR1 SGHTA, CDR2 FQGTGA. This CDR3 spans 16 amino acids. With 5 bases removed from V and 7 bases from J, the gap between germline ends came to 20 bases. DNA of the CDR3: TGTGCCAGCAGCCGGGGGCAAGGGAGGGGGTTCGGGGAGCTGTTTTTT. Its translation is CASSRGQGRGFGELFF.

The J gene is TRBJ2-2, the V gene TRBV7-8; TRBD1 matches 9 bases. This CDR3 has 16 residues. V was pared by 1 base and J by 8 bases, with 8 bases of the junction left unmatched. Germline V CDR1 and CDR2: SGHVS, FQNEAQ. This chain's CDR3 is CASSLEQGAYSGELFF. The CDR3 DNA reads as TGTGCCAGCAGCTTAGAACAGGGGGCATATTCAGGGGAGCTGTTTTTT.

J is TRBJ2-1 and V is TRBV18, with 14 bases aligning to TRBD2. Germline V lookup: CDR1 KGHSH, CDR2 LQKENI. The junction had 9 bases not matched to a gene; V was cut back by 0 bases and J by 8 bases. CDR3 size: 18 residues. The CDR3, as DNA: TGTGCCAGCTCACCACCCACCGGACTAGCGGGGGGAAGCGATGAGCAGTTCTTC. Protein sequence: CASSPPTGLAGGSDEQFF.

This clone came up a few times. The chain employs TRBV4-1 and TRBJ2-3; D is possibly TRBD2 (6 bases). V was cut by 1 base and J by 0 bases, with 20 bases left in between. The CDR3 covers 19 residues. Germline V lookup: CDR1 MGHRA, CDR2 YSYEKL. Written as DNA, the CDR3 is TGCGCCAGCAGCCAAGTAGGAGGGATAGCGGCAACAAGCACAGATACGCAGTATTTT. Translating gives CASSQVGGIAATSTDTQYF.

This chain uses TRBV4-3 with TRBJ2-2; 11 positions match TRBD2. The CDR3 has 16 amino acids. V shed 1 base and J 5 bases; nucleotides not matched to a gene: 3. Germline V gives CDR1 LGHNA, CDR2 YSLEER. This CDR3 reads CASSQVAGGFTGELFF. The CDR3 DNA reads TGCGCCAGCAGCCAAGTAGCGGGGGGGTTTACCGGGGAGCTGTTTTTT.

The chain combines TRBV10-1 with TRBJ1-1, with 7 positions matching TRBD1. V lost 0 bases, J lost 5 bases, and 3 bases stayed unmatched. CDR3 length equals 14 residues. Germline V CDR1 and CDR2: WNHNN, SYGVQD (reference sequence). The CDR3 here is CASSESRGQTEAFF. In nucleotides, the CDR3 is TGCGCCAGCAGTGAGTCAAGGGGGCAGACTGAAGCTTTCTTT.

In this sample, this clone turned up once. CDR3 sequence: CASSLDQGEKLFF. The CDR3 DNA is TGTGCCAGCAGTCTTGATCAGGGTGAAAAACTGTTTTTT. The J gene is TRBJ1-4, the V gene TRBV6-6; tentatively, D is TRBD1 (5 bases). This CDR3 has 13 amino acids. V lost 5 bases to trimming and J lost 7 bases, with 11 bases between them. Germline lookup yields CDR1 MNHNY and CDR2 SVGAGI (reference sequence).

The rearrangement joins TRBV9 to TRBJ2-3; D gene uncertain. From germline, CDR1 is SGDLS and CDR2 YYNGEE. V was trimmed by 0 bases and J by 6 bases, leaving 11 bases between them. The CDR3 consists of 14 residues. In DNA form, the CDR3 reads TGTGCCAGCAGCGTAGTGTCCGGGTCGGATACGCAGTATTTT. Protein: CASSVVSGSDTQYF.

This clone showed up just a few times. The chain carries TRBV5-6 and TRBJ2-6, with D perhaps TRBD1 (6 bases). Germline V gives CDR1 SGHDT, CDR2 YYEEEE. The CDR3 runs 19 residues. Trimming pared 2 bases from V and 2 bases from J, leaving 20 bases between. CDR3 region: CASSFPMGAGSPGANVLTF. In nucleotides, the CDR3 is TGTGCCAGCAGCTTCCCGATGGGGGCTGGTAGCCCTGGGGCCAACGTCCTGACTTTC.

The chain joins TRBV10-1 to TRBJ1-4, with 10 bases aligning to TRBD1. Germline-derived CDR1 and CDR2 are WNHNN and SYGVQD (reference sequence). The CDR3 spans 15 residues. V lost 4 bases and J lost 8; bases outside the gene matches: 7. In DNA, the CDR3 is TGCGCCAGCAGTGGCCGGGACAGGGGACTCGAAAAACTGTTTTTT. It specifies CASSGRDRGLEKLFF.

The V call is TRBV5-6, the J call TRBJ1-2; D unresolved. The CDR3 consists of 15 residues. V was pared by 0 bases and J by 4 bases, with 13 bases between. Per the germline V gene, CDR1 is SGHDT and CDR2 is YYEEEE. CDR3 nucleotide sequence: TGTGCCAGCAGCTTGGAGGCGGAGTATGGCTATGGCTACACCTTC. Translated, it gives CASSLEAEYGYGYTF.

The chain employs TRBV7-2 and TRBJ2-7, with D possibly TRBD2 on 6 matching bases. This CDR3 has 15 residues. CDR1 is SGHTA and CDR2 is FQGNSA in the germline V gene. Trimming took 2 bases from V and 2 from J, leaving 13 bases between them. The DNA for the CDR3 is TGTGCCAGCAGCTTAAATGGGGGGTCAACCTACGAGCAGTACTTC. Translating gives CASSLNGGSTYEQYF.

The chain uses TRBV14 and TRBJ2-4, with no clear D. CDR3 length equals 13 residues. Trimming shortened V by 4 bases and J by 1 base, and 5 bases separated the two germline ends. Germline-derived CDR1 and CDR2 are SGHDN and FVKESK. The CDR3 bases are TGTGCCAGCAGCCCGGAGGCCAAAAACATTCAGTACTTC. Translation gives CASSPEAKNIQYF.

The V call is TRBV10-3, the J call TRBJ1-1; TRBD1 might be the D (6 bases). The V end was cut by 3 bases, the J end by 3 bases, with 14 bases between. The CDR3 covers 15 residues. From germline, CDR1 is ENHRY and CDR2 SYGVKD. CDR3 nucleotides: TGTGCCATCAGTGATCCGACAGGCCGGTACACTGAAGCTTTCTTT. Translated: CAISDPTGRYTEAFF.

The CDR3 DNA sequence: TGTGCCAGCTCGCCTAGCGGGGGCCTTGGCGAGCAGTACTTC. It is translated as CASSPSGGLGEQYF. This chain uses TRBV18 with TRBJ2-7; 10 nucleotides agree with TRBD2. Germline V gene data show CDR1 as KGHSH and CDR2 as LQKENI. CDR3 length equals 14 residues. Losses at the gene ends were 6 bases for V and 6 bases for J; bases not matched to a gene: 8.

This sequence joins TRBV6-5 and TRBJ1-5, with 7 nucleotides matching TRBD1. This CDR3 is 14 amino acids long. The V gene's germline CDR1 is MNHEY and CDR2 SVGAGI. The V segment lost 5 bases and the J segment 3 bases; nucleotides outside the gene matches: 4. CDR3 sequence: CASSTTGPNQPQHF. The CDR3 DNA reads as TGTGCCAGCAGTACGACAGGGCCCAATCAGCCCCAGCATTTT.

This clone came up once. CDR3 DNA sequence: TGTGCCACCAGCAGAGATTTGGCAGCTAATGAAAAACTGTTTTTT. Translated: CATSRDLAANEKLFF. The chain has TRBV15 and TRBJ1-4; no clear D gene. CDR3 length equals 15 residues. From germline, CDR1 is LNHNV and CDR2 YYDKDF (reference sequence). Trimming shortened V by 0 bases and J by 3 bases, and 8 bases separated the two germline ends.

The V call is TRBV6-6, the J call TRBJ2-5; possible D gene TRBD2, 5 bases. The closer fit of TRBJ2-7 to the DNA end suggests the J call may be wrong. This CDR3 contains 13 residues. CDR1 and CDR2 from the germline V gene are MNHNY and SVGAGI (reference sequence). The DNA of the CDR3 is TGTGCCAGCAGTTACGGACTTGACTACGAGCAGTACTTC. It is translated as CASSYGLDYEQYF.

This chain joins TRBV7-3 and TRBJ2-1, with 12 bases identical to TRBD2. CDR3 length: 16 amino acids. The germline CDR1 and CDR2 sequences are SGHTA and FQGTGA. Germline trimming cut 2 bases from V and 8 bases from J; bases unmatched to any gene: 7. CDR3 residues: CASSLASGGARHEQFF. Written as DNA, the CDR3 is TGTGCCAGCAGCTTAGCTAGCGGGGGGGCAAGGCATGAGCAGTTCTTC. The whole variable domain, remainder taken from reference TRBV7-3 and TRBJ2-1, is GAGVSQTPSNKVTEKGKYVELRCDPISGHTALYWYRQSLGQGPEFLIYFQGTGAADDSGLPNDRFFAVRPEGSVSTLKIQRTERGDSAVYLCASSLASGGARHEQFFGPGTRLTVL.

Here the CDR3 reads CASSLAGTENEKLFF. The CDR3 nucleotides read TGCGCCAGCAGCTTGGCAGGGACAGAGAATGAAAAACTGTTTTTT. The chain joins TRBV5-1 to TRBJ1-4, with 7 positions matching TRBD1. This CDR3 is 15 amino acids long. V was clipped by 0 bases and J by 5 bases; unmatched bases: 4. The germline gives CDR1 SGHRS, CDR2 YFSETQ.